The entry below describes one TCR beta chain. Its antigen is as yet unknown. The CDR3 length is 21 residues. With 0 bases clipped from V and 1 base from J, the junction kept 12 bases outside the gene matches. Germline V gene data show CDR1 as MGHRA and CDR2 as YSYEKL. This sample was taken from a study of blood T cells in healthy people across ages. As for the study in general: About one barcoded TCR beta cDNA was captured per two T cells. General study points: A strong correlation was seen between TCR beta diversity and naive T cell percentage.

Caucasian individuals from Russia who were healthy and aged roughly 6 to 95 acted as donors. Sample-barcoded 5' priming and a J-beta primer mix drove a second PCR of 7 to 11 cycles. Template switching added a 12-random-nucleotide identifier to every cDNA molecule. MiXCR, run by TCRdb on the 5' RACE reads, gives a single entry per CDR3 protein. The table includes around 900,000 distinct CDR3 sequences, roughly 51% detected once. The chain employs TRBV4-1 and TRBJ2-3, with 14 bases lining up with TRBD2. The sequencing input was blood. The clonotype was recovered from a woman between 55 and 75 years old in good health. In nucleotides, the CDR3 is TGCGCCAGCAGCCAAGATCCGGGACTAGCGGGAGATGACCGACGCACAGATACGCAGTATTTT. This codes for CASSQDPGLAGDDRRTDTQYF.